Presented here are 20 T cell receptor beta chains from one specimen sequenced in a study of early T cells in non-severe SARS-CoV-2 infection. Using its own MiXCR run on the 5' RACE reads, TCRdb lists one record per CDR3 protein. Of nearly 30,000 distinct CDR3 sequences listed, 4% to 5.5% are singletons. Sequenced: whole blood. The receptors stem from an adult who was a healthcare worker with PCR-confirmed SARS-CoV-2 infection or an uninfected control (not recorded which).

This clonotype was detected ten times or more. V gene TRBV6-1 combines with J gene TRBJ1-4; D gene unclear. The CDR3 sequence is 14 residues long. Per the germline V gene, CDR1 is MNHNS and CDR2 is SASEGT. V dropped 4 bases and J dropped 0 bases, with 6 bases sitting between them. This chain's CDR3 is CASSGVTTNEKLFF. CDR3 nucleotide sequence: TGTGCCAGCAGTGGAGTTACAACTAATGAAAAACTGTTTTTT.

This clonotype was recorded a few times. The genes are TRBV7-9 and TRBJ2-5; TRBD1 aligns across 7 bases. This CDR3 region has 16 residues. Trimming cost V 6 bases and J 3 bases; bases outside gene matches: 13. CDR1 and CDR2 from the germline V gene are SEHNR and FQNEAQ (reference sequence). CDR3 nucleotides: TGTGCCAGCAGGTCCCATACCGGGACAGAAGAAGAGACCCAGTACTTC. Protein product: CASRSHTGTEEETQYF.

The table lists this clonotype with many counts. J is TRBJ1-1 and V is TRBV14; D is possibly TRBD1 (5 bases). The germline V gene encodes CDR1 SGHDN and CDR2 FVKESK. V was trimmed by 1 base and J by 4 bases, leaving 10 bases between them. CDR3 length: 14 amino acids. The CDR3 loop reads CASSQVRGGTEAFF. The CDR3 DNA reads TGTGCCAGCAGCCAAGTTAGGGGAGGCACTGAAGCTTTCTTT.

The chain carries TRBV9 and TRBJ1-1; no reliable D call. CDR1 and CDR2 (germline): SGDLS, YYNGEE. CDR3 length equals 18 residues. V lost 0 bases to trimming and J lost 0 bases, with 18 bases between them. CDR3 region: CASSVAGAGGGMNTEAFF. CDR3 DNA sequence: TGTGCCAGCAGCGTAGCTGGTGCCGGAGGCGGCATGAACACTGAAGCTTTCTTT.

This clonotype has a count of ten or more. The rearrangement links TRBV6-5 to TRBJ1-1, with 7 nucleotides matching TRBD1. CDR3 length equals 13 residues. J gave up 4 bases and V 6 bases, and 5 bases lay outside the gene matches. Germline CDR1 reads MNHEY; CDR2 reads SVGAGI. CDR3 amino acids: CASSLGQATEAFF. CDR3 sequence (DNA): TGTGCCAGCAGCCTAGGACAGGCCACTGAAGCTTTCTTT.

The chain is built from TRBV4-2 and TRBJ2-4; the D is unclear. V was cut by 0 bases and J by 4 bases, with 7 bases left in between. The germline V gene encodes CDR1 LGHNA and CDR2 YNFKEQ. The CDR3 has 14 amino acids. CDR3 bases: TGTGCCAGCAGCCAAGATCAGAGGAAAAACATTCAGTACTTC. This codes for CASSQDQRKNIQYF.

The chain uses TRBV7-2 and TRBJ1-5, with 7 bases lining up with TRBD1. The germline gives CDR1 SGHTA, CDR2 FQGNSA. Trimming at V came to 8 bases and at J to 4 bases, leaving 5 bases not matched to a gene. This CDR3 has 13 residues. The CDR3 DNA is TGTGCCAGCCGACAACAGGGGAATCAGCCCCAGCATTTT. This gives the protein CASRQQGNQPQHF.

V usage is TRBV20-1 and J usage is TRBJ2-1; a possible D gene is TRBD2 (6 bases). The CDR3 spans 14 residues. Germline-derived CDR1 and CDR2 are DFQATT and SNEGSKA (reference sequence). The V gene lost 6 bases and the J gene lost 5 bases, with 17 bases spanning the gap. CDR3 nucleotides: TGCAGTGCGGCATCGGGGGTTATTAACAATGAGCAGTTCTTC. As protein: CSAASGVINNEQFF.

This clonotype was recorded at least ten times. The V gene is TRBV14, the J gene TRBJ2-1; D perhaps matches TRBD1 (5 bases). The CDR3 contains 10 residues. Trimming removed 8 bases from V and 10 bases from J, with 9 bases in between. Germline assignment: CDR1 SGHDN and CDR2 FVKESK. The CDR3 protein is CASGRTEQFF. The DNA of the CDR3 is TGTGCCAGCGGAAGGACAGAGCAGTTCTTC. Full variable domain (outside the CDR3, taken from reference TRBV14 and TRBJ2-1): EAGVTQFPSHSVIEKGQTVTLRCDPISGHDNLYWYRRVMGKEIKFLLHFVKESKQDESGMPNNRFLAERTGGTYSTLKVQPAELEDSGVYFCASGRTEQFFGPGTRLTVL.

This clonotype has a count of ten or more. The genes are TRBV12-3 or TRBV12-4 and TRBJ1-2; D is uncertain. CDR3 size: 15 residues. V lost 4 bases to trimming and J lost 1 base, with 13 bases between them. DNA of the CDR3: TGTGCCAGCAGTTCCTCAATTGGACTTAACTATGGCTACACCTTC. Encoded protein: CASSSSIGLNYGYTF.

This clonotype was seen ten or more times. The chain uses TRBV7-9 and TRBJ2-5; no definite D call. Germline lookup yields CDR1 SEHNR and CDR2 FQNEAQ (reference sequence). The CDR3 loop spans 14 amino acids. V dropped 1 base and J dropped 5 bases, with 11 bases sitting between them. In DNA form, the CDR3 reads TGTGCCAGCAGCTTAGTACCCGCCCCGGAGACCCAGTACTTC. This translates into CASSLVPAPETQYF.

This clonotype was observed many times. The chain joins TRBV7-2 to TRBJ1-5, with 7 positions matching TRBD1. Trimming took 1 base from V and 6 from J; bases not matched to a gene: 6. Germline V gives CDR1 SGHTA, CDR2 FQGNSA. The CDR3 is 15 residues long. CDR3 region: CASSLGGNRGQPQHF. The CDR3, as DNA: TGTGCCAGCAGCTTAGGGGGAAACAGGGGTCAGCCCCAGCATTTT.

This clonotype appeared many times. CDR3 bases: TGTGCCAGCAGTGCACACGGGACTAGTGCTTACAATGAGCAGTTCTTC. Translating it yields CASSAHGTSAYNEQFF. V gene TRBV2 combines with J gene TRBJ2-1; 8 bases line up with TRBD2. The trim removed 4 bases at V and 4 bases at J, leaving 9 bases unmatched. Germline V gene sequence: CDR1 SNHLY, CDR2 FYNNEI. The CDR3 runs 16 residues.

This clonotype was detected ten times or more. This sequence joins TRBV15 and TRBJ1-4; maybe TRBD1 (5 bases). The CDR3 covers 14 residues. CDR1 and CDR2 from the germline V gene are LNHNV and YYDKDF (reference sequence). The V gene lost 4 bases and the J gene lost 1 base, with 7 bases spanning the gap. In DNA form, the CDR3 reads TGTGCCACCAGCACACAGGTAACTAATGAAAAACTGTTTTTT. Translating it yields CATSTQVTNEKLFF.

In this sample, this clonotype turned up a few times. This chain's CDR3 is CSARMGNSPLHF. CDR3 sequence (DNA): TGCAGTGCTAGGATGGGGAATTCACCCCTCCACTTT. The rearrangement uses TRBV20-1 and TRBJ1-6; D uncertain. The V and J ends lost 3 bases and 7 bases respectively, with 7 bases between them. Germline assignment: CDR1 DFQATT and CDR2 SNEGSKA (reference sequence). CDR3 size: 12 residues.

In its sample, this clonotype was seen many times. This sequence joins TRBV2 and TRBJ2-3, with D possibly called TRBD1 or TRBD2 (5 bases each). The CDR3 is made up of 13 amino acids. Germline V gene data show CDR1 as SNHLY and CDR2 as FYNNEI. The V and J ends lost 7 bases and 2 bases respectively, with 10 bases between them. This CDR3 is CASNRDATDTQYF. The CDR3 region has the DNA TGTGCCAGCAACCGGGACGCCACAGATACGCAGTATTTT.

This clonotype has ten or more counts. One end of the junction does not line up with germline, which may come from a read error. V usage is TRBV6-5 and J usage is TRBJ2-6; 10 positions agree with TRBD1. The CDR3 has 20 residues. CDR1 is MNHEY, CDR2 SVGAGI, per germline. The CDR3 DNA sequence: TGTGCCAGCAGTTCTGCCTATGGACAGGGGGTGTCATCTGGGGCCAACGTCCTGATTTTC. Its translation is CASSSAYGQGVSSGANVLIF.

This clonotype was recorded many times. This chain connects TRBV5-8 to TRBJ1-2, with D hard to call. Germline lookup yields CDR1 SGHTS and CDR2 YDEGEE. The V and J ends lost 2 bases and 2 bases respectively, with 7 bases between them. The CDR3 contains 13 residues. In DNA, the CDR3 is TGTGCCAGCAGCTTTGGTGCGAACTATGGCTACACCTTC. This codes for CASSFGANYGYTF. The full variable domain, its missing parts supplied by reference TRBV5-8 and TRBJ1-2, is EAGVTQSPTHLIKTRGQQATLRCSPISGHTSVYWYQQALGLGLQFLLWYDEGEERNRGNFPPRFSGRQFPNYSSELNVNALELEDSALYLCASSFGANYGYTFGSGTRLTVV.

The CDR3 sequence is CASSKSDRVSNQPQHF. The CDR3 DNA sequence: TGTGCCAGCAGCAAATCTGACAGGGTTAGCAATCAGCCCCAGCATTTT. The chain uses TRBV21-1 and TRBJ1-5; the D call TRBD1 from the table was never checked on the DNA. TRBV21-1 corresponds to a pseudogene. This CDR3 region has 16 residues.

This clonotype was detected many times. The chain uses TRBV10-3 and TRBJ1-3; D gene unclear. The germline V and J ends were trimmed by 11 bases and 4 bases, with 18 bases remaining between them. The CDR3 runs to 14 residues. Germline assignment: CDR1 ENHRY and CDR2 SYGVKD. Here the CDR3 DNA reads TGTGCCTCGCCTCCGGCGACACAAGGAAACACCATATATTTT. It specifies CASPPATQGNTIYF.